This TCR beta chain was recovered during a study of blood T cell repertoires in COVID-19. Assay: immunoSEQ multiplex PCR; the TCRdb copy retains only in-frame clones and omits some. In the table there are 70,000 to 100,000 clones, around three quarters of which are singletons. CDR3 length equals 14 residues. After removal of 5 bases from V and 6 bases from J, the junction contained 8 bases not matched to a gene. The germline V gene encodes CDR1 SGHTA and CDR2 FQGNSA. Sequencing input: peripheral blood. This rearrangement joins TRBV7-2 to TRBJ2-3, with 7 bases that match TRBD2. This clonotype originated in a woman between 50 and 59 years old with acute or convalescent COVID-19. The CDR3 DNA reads TGTGCCAGCAGCCACGGGGGGAAAGGCGATACGCAGTATTTT. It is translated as CASSHGGKGDTQYF.